This record covers a single TCR beta chain. The CDR3 length is 13 residues. This sample is drawn from a study of blood T cell repertoires in COVID-19. How the authors handled the data: Nucleated cell counts were estimated from reference gene primer amplification. Method: immunoSEQ multiplex PCR; TCRdb's copy keeps in-frame clones and lacks some. V, J and clone size were drawn from that table, and D and trimming were deduced from the DNA. The data hold hundreds of thousands of clones, with approximately 91% observed a single time. Material for sequencing was peripheral blood. The source of this sequence is a woman in her forties or fifties with COVID-19, enrolled during active disease. The V gene is TRBV21-1, the J gene TRBJ2-1; TRBD2 is taken as the D call from the table, unchecked against the DNA. TRBV21-1 is a recognized pseudogene. CDR3 residues: CASSIWDSRGQFF. The CDR3 DNA reads as TGTGCCAGCAGCATTTGGGACTCCCGGGGGCAGTTCTTC.